This passage covers 16 T cell receptor beta chains from one sample sequenced in a study of shared clonotypes between healthy human individuals (dated by TCRdb to the early 2020s). Preparation of the library involved the immunoSEQ multiplex PCR assay. TCRdb limited this immuneACCESS table to in-frame rearrangements with V and J called. A share of clones is missing; checked studies link under half to unresolved V genes, and the rest is unexplained. A total of more than 90,000 clones appear in this sample, roughly 69% of them only once. Of the sample, approximately 49% falls within the top ten clones. The sample comprised memory CD8+ T cells sorted from blood. This specimen's cell subset or site label, per the study, means: CD45RO+ cells pooled with CCR7-negative TemRA cells. The receptors stem from a young man in good health.

The chain couples TRBV9 to TRBJ2-5; D remains unclear. Trimming took off 0 bases at V and 6 bases at J, with 12 bases between the two ends. CDR1 is SGDLS and CDR2 is YYNGEE in the germline V gene. The CDR3 is made up of 14 amino acids. CDR3 sequence: CASSVEAGWKTQYF. CDR3 DNA: TGTGCCAGCAGCGTAGAAGCCGGATGGAAGACCCAGTACTTC. Supplemented by reference TRBV9 and TRBJ2-5, the full variable domain reads DSGVTQTPKHLITATGQRVTLRCSPRSGDLSVYWYQQSLDQGLQFLIQYYNGEERAKGNILERFSAQQFPDLHSELNLSSLELGDSALYFCASSVEAGWKTQYFGPGTRLLVL.

As concerns this clone: The same CDR3 is also encoded by other DNA sequences in this sample. CDR3 sequence (DNA): TGCGCCAGCAGCCAATCATCAGCGGGGGGATACGAGCAGTACTTC. Amino acids: CASSQSSAGGYEQYF. The chain employs TRBV4-3 and TRBJ2-7, with TRBD2 matching 9 bases. V lost 2 bases and J lost 4; bases outside the gene matches: 6. Per germline, CDR1 LGHNA and CDR2 YSLEER. The length of the CDR3 is 15 residues.

V usage is TRBV7-9 and J usage is TRBJ1-1; TRBD1 aligns across 12 bases. The CDR3 is 16 residues long. V was clipped by 5 bases and J by 1 base; unmatched bases: 5. In germline, CDR1 is SEHNR, CDR2 FQNEAQ (reference sequence). In nucleotides, the CDR3 is TGTGCCAGCAGCATGGGGACAGGGGGCGCGAACACTGAAGCTTTCTTT. It yields the protein CASSMGTGGANTEAFF. The full variable domain, with the rest looked up from reference TRBV7-9 and TRBJ1-1, is DTGVSQNPRHKITKRGQNVTFRCDPISEHNRLYWYRQTLGQGPEFLTYFQNEAQLEKSRLLSDRFSAERPKGSFSTLEIQRTEQGDSAMYLCASSMGTGGANTEAFFGQGTRLTVV.

There are a few counts of this clone. V gene TRBV7-9 combines with J gene TRBJ2-7; D gene ambiguous. Trimming took off 5 bases at V and 6 bases at J, with 14 bases between the two ends. The CDR3 sequence is 13 residues long. CDR1 and CDR2 from the germline V gene are SEHNR and FQNEAQ (reference sequence). As DNA, the CDR3 is TGTGCCAGCAGCCCTACCGCGGAGAGCGAGCAGTACTTC. Translated, it gives CASSPTAESEQYF.

In DNA, the CDR3 is TGTGCCAGCAGCCAATTGGCCCAGTTGAATGGTGAAGCTTTCTTT. This translates into CASSQLAQLNGEAFF. This rearrangement joins TRBV14 to TRBJ1-1; D is ambiguous. This CDR3 is 15 amino acids long. V lost 2 bases and J 7 bases, leaving 17 bases between the germline ends. Germline V CDR1 and CDR2: SGHDN, FVKESK.

Regarding this clone: It may be a read error: a sequence one base away is much more abundant. The CDR3 DNA sequence: TGTGCCATCGGCGAGAGCGGGACGCAAGAGACCCAGTACTTC. Amino acids: CAIGESGTQETQYF. This rearrangement joins TRBV10-3 to TRBJ2-5, with 7 bases fitting TRBD2. Looked up from germline, CDR1 is ENHRY and CDR2 is SYGVKD. The CDR3 spans 14 residues. Unmatched junction bases numbered 8, after V lost 8 bases and J lost 2 bases.

A word on this clone: This specimen includes other DNA sequences encoding the same CDR3. The V call is TRBV19, the J call TRBJ1-2; no firm D call. Trimming stripped 11 bases from V and 2 bases from J, with 9 bases between. CDR1 and CDR2 from the germline V gene are LNHDA and SQIVND (reference sequence). The CDR3 has 11 residues. The DNA of the CDR3 is TGTGCCTCCTCAGTAAACTATGGCTACACCTTC. It is translated as CASSVNYGYTF.

This chain uses TRBV9 with TRBJ1-4; 9 bases are shared with TRBD1. Losses at the gene ends were 0 bases for V and 4 bases for J; bases not matched to a gene: 13. This CDR3 has 19 amino acids. Germline V gives CDR1 SGDLS, CDR2 YYNGEE. In nucleotides, the CDR3 is TGTGCCAGCAGCGTAGGGGGAACTCCGGGACAGGGCGGTAATGAAAAACTGTTTTTT. Encoded protein: CASSVGGTPGQGGNEKLFF.

The sample holds many counts of this clone. Other DNA sequences within the sample encode an identical CDR3. This chain connects TRBV28 to TRBJ2-7; the D is unclear. CDR3 length: 13 amino acids. From germline, CDR1 is MDHEN and CDR2 SYDVKM. V lost 4 bases to trimming and J lost 0 bases, with 7 bases between them. The CDR3 bases are TGTGCCAGCAGTTCAGGAACCTCCTACGAGCAGTACTTC. Amino acids: CASSSGTSYEQYF. Variable domain in full (rest from reference TRBV28 and TRBJ2-7): DVKVTQSSRYLVKRTGEKVFLECVQDMDHENMFWYRQDPGLGLRLIYFSYDVKMKEKGDIPEGYSVSREKKERFSLILESASTNQTSMYLCASSSGTSYEQYFGPGTRLTVT.

This chain links TRBV7-9 with TRBJ1-2, with a possible D match to TRBD1 (5 bases). Germline CDR1 and CDR2: SEHNR and FQNEAQ (reference sequence). The CDR3 is made up of 15 amino acids. V was trimmed by 5 bases and J by 8 bases, leaving 21 bases between them. CDR3 region: CASSPPAGMLAGYTF. In DNA form, the CDR3 reads TGTGCCAGCAGCCCACCCGCAGGGATGCTGGCCGGCTACACCTTC.

The chain carries TRBV25-1 and TRBJ2-3, with D hard to call. V was clipped by 3 bases and J by 6 bases, with 10 bases between them. The CDR3 extends over 13 amino acids. Germline V gene lookup returns CDR1 MGHDK and CDR2 SYGVNS. CDR3 nucleotides: TGTGCCAGCAGTGATCAAGCACGGGATACGCAGTATTTT. It translates to CASSDQARDTQYF.

The chain joins TRBV19 to TRBJ2-7; the D gene is possibly TRBD1 (5 bases). V lost 5 bases and J 3 bases, leaving 20 bases between the germline ends. The CDR3 has 16 residues. The germline gives CDR1 LNHDA, CDR2 SQIVND (reference sequence). The CDR3 region has the DNA TGTGCCAGTAGTGATATCCAGGGTATTGGGATCTACGAGCAGTACTTC. As protein: CASSDIQGIGIYEQYF.

This clone was recorded once. The chain links TRBV25-1 to TRBJ2-2, with 8 bases that match TRBD1. The CDR3 runs to 13 residues. With V trimmed by 8 bases and J by 4 bases, 3 bases remained unmatched. Germline V gene sequence: CDR1 MGHDK, CDR2 SYGVNS. In DNA form, the CDR3 reads TGTGCCAGCGGACAGGGAGTCACCGGGGAGCTGTTTTTT. This translates into CASGQGVTGELFF.

This clone was observed a few times. The chain combines TRBV28 with TRBJ2-3; TRBD2 matches at 9 bases. Germline V CDR1 and CDR2: MDHEN, SYDVKM. Unmatched junction bases numbered 4, after V lost 5 bases and J lost 1 base. CDR3 length: 15 amino acids. CDR3 sequence (DNA): TGTGCCAGCAGTCCCTGGACTAGCGGCACAGATACGCAGTATTTT. It yields the protein CASSPWTSGTDTQYF.

The CDR3 DNA reads as TGTGCCAGCAGCCCCGTAACACCTCGATGGGAGACCCAGTACTTC. Translation: CASSPVTPRWETQYF. J is TRBJ2-5 and V is TRBV27; D remains ambiguous. The CDR3 is made up of 15 amino acids. Germline CDR1 MNHEY, CDR2 SMNVEV (reference sequence). V dropped 6 bases and J dropped 5 bases, with 19 bases sitting between them.

The CDR3: CASSLMDVGAGELFF. The CDR3 coding sequence is TGTGCCAGCAGCCTAATGGATGTTGGCGCCGGGGAGCTGTTTTTT. The chain couples TRBV5-6 to TRBJ2-2; no definite D call. The germline V gene has CDR1 SGHDT and CDR2 YYEEEE. V lost 4 bases to trimming and J lost 6 bases, with 16 bases between them. The CDR3 has 15 amino acids.